This entry is about one T cell receptor beta chain. Sequencing was performed with immunoSEQ multiplex PCR; in TCRdb, only in-frame clones are kept and a portion is missing. This repertoire shows about 52,000 clones, 85% to 95% found once; its top ten account for under 0.3%. The germline V and J ends were trimmed by 3 bases and 3 bases, with 6 bases remaining between them. The CDR3 loop spans 12 amino acids. The germline V gene has CDR1 MNHNS and CDR2 SASEGT. These data originate in a study of T cell changes during pregnancy in multiple sclerosis. This TCR derives from a female donor with multiple sclerosis, enrolled in a pregnancy study. V is TRBV6-1 and J is TRBJ2-7; D uncertain. Sample: CD4+ T cells from peripheral blood mononuclear cells, taken in the third trimester of pregnancy. CDR3 sequence: CASSEMRYEQYF. The CDR3, as DNA: TGTGCCAGCAGTGAGATGCGCTACGAGCAGTACTTC.